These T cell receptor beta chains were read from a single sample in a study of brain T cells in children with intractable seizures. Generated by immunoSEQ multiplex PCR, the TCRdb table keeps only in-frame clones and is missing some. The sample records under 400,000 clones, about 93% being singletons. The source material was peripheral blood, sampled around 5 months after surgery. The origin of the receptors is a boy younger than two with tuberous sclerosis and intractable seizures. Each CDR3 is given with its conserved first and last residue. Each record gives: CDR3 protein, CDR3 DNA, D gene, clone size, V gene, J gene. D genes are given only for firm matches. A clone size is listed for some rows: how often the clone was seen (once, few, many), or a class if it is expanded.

CDR3: CAISGQGIGNEQFF; DNA: TGTGCCATCAGTGGGCAGGGGATAGGCAATGAGCAGTTCTTC; D: NA; size: NA; V: TRBV10-3; J: TRBJ2-1
CDR3: CASSWNTEAFF; DNA: TGTGCCAGCAGTTGGAACACTGAAGCTTTCTTT; D: NA; size: NA; V: TRBV12-3/TRBV12-4; J: TRBJ1-1
CDR3: CASSVRDKVDYTF; DNA: TGCGCCAGCAGCGTCAGGGATAAGGTGGACTACACCTTC; D: NA; size: NA; V: TRBV5-1; J: TRBJ1-2
CDR3: CASSLIGFSYEQYF; DNA: TGTGCCAGTAGTCTGATAGGTTTTTCCTACGAGCAGTACTTC; D: NA; size: NA; V: TRBV19; J: TRBJ2-7
CDR3: CASSQGLAGNEQFF; DNA: TGTGCCAGCAGCCAGGGACTAGCGGGAAATGAGCAGTTCTTC; D: TRBD2; size: NA; V: TRBV14; J: TRBJ2-1
CDR3: CASSLWTLAGGADTQYF; DNA: TGTGCCAGCAGTTTATGGACACTAGCGGGAGGCGCAGATACGCAGTATTTT; D: TRBD2; size: NA; V: TRBV28; J: TRBJ2-3
CDR3: CATNPLLPGQLNTGELFF; DNA: TGTGCCACCAATCCCCTCTTACCGGGACAGCTGAACACCGGGGAGCTGTTTTTT; D: TRBD1; size: NA; V: TRBV7-8; J: TRBJ2-2
CDR3: CSTKTSAKNIQYF; DNA: TGTTCCACCAAGACTAGCGCAAAAAACATTCAGTACTTC; D: TRBD2; size: NA; V: TRBV6-5; J: TRBJ2-4
CDR3: CASSDWREDTDTQYF; DNA: TGTGCCAGCAGTGATTGGCGGGAGGACACAGATACGCAGTATTTT; D: TRBD2; size: once; V: TRBV25-1; J: TRBJ2-3
CDR3: CASSYSGGYGYTF; DNA: TGTGCCAGCAGTTACTCCGGGGGCTATGGCTACACCTTC; D: NA; size: NA; V: TRBV6-5; J: TRBJ1-2
CDR3: CASSQEDSGQTWDLAFF; DNA: TGTGCCAGCAGCCAAGAGGATTCGGGACAGACTTGGGATTTAGCTTTCTTT; D: TRBD1; size: NA; V: TRBV4-2; J: TRBJ1-1
CDR3: CASSLSVGVWNEQYF; DNA: TGTGCCAGCAGTTTATCTGTCGGTGTGTGGAACGAGCAGTACTTC; D: NA; size: NA; V: TRBV27; J: TRBJ2-7
CDR3: CASSLIRGRTEAFF; DNA: TGTGCCAGCAGCTTAATCAGGGGTCGAACTGAAGCTTTCTTT; D: NA; size: NA; V: TRBV11-2; J: TRBJ1-1
CDR3: CASTSAFGVAQYF; DNA: TGCGCCAGCACCTCCGCGTTTGGGGTTGCGCAGTACTTC; D: NA; size: NA; V: TRBV10-2; J: TRBJ2-7
CDR3: CASSPSGRAYEQYF; DNA: TGTGCCAGCAGCCCTAGCGGGAGGGCGTACGAGCAGTACTTC; D: TRBD2; size: NA; V: TRBV7-2; J: TRBJ2-7
CDR3: CASSLDRGIYGYTF; DNA: TGTGCCAGCAGCTTGGACAGGGGCATCTATGGCTACACCTTC; D: TRBD1; size: NA; V: TRBV7-9; J: TRBJ1-2
CDR3: CASSRATEAFF; DNA: TGTGCCAGCAGCCGGGCCACTGAAGCTTTCTTT; D: NA; size: few; V: TRBV3-1/TRBV3-2; J: TRBJ1-1
CDR3: CASSLELLAGKSSYNEQFF; DNA: TGCGCCAGCAGCTTGGAGTTACTAGCGGGCAAGAGCTCCTACAATGAGCAGTTCTTC; D: TRBD2; size: NA; V: TRBV5-1; J: TRBJ2-1
CDR3: CASSYYHEQFF; DNA: TGTGCCAGTAGTTATTACCATGAGCAGTTCTTC; D: NA; size: NA; V: TRBV19; J: TRBJ2-1
CDR3: CASSLAGLNEQFF; DNA: TGTGCCAGCAGCTTAGCCGGGCTCAATGAGCAGTTCTTC; D: NA; size: NA; V: TRBV7-9; J: TRBJ2-1
CDR3: CASSLSGNLGTEAFF; DNA: TGTGCCAGCAGCCTTTCGGGCAATCTAGGGACTGAAGCTTTCTTT; D: NA; size: NA; V: TRBV3-1/TRBV3-2; J: TRBJ1-1
CDR3: CASSKAERGSQETQYF; DNA: TGTGCCAGCAGCAAAGCAGAGCGGGGGAGCCAAGAGACCCAGTACTTC; D: NA; size: NA; V: TRBV21-1; J: TRBJ2-5
CDR3: CASSLSNSNQPQHF; DNA: TGTGCCAGCAGCTTATCCAATAGCAATCAGCCCCAGCATTTT; D: NA; size: few; V: TRBV7-2; J: TRBJ1-5
CDR3: CASSARTGGKETQYF; DNA: TGTGCCAGCAGCGCAAGGACAGGGGGGAAAGAGACCCAGTACTTC; D: TRBD1; size: NA; V: TRBV9; J: TRBJ2-5
CDR3: CASSIEGGRVKLFF; DNA: TGTGCCAGTAGTATAGAGGGGGGGCGCGTAAAACTGTTTTTT; D: NA; size: NA; V: TRBV19; J: TRBJ1-4
CDR3: CASSFEDTSGYTF; DNA: TGTGCCAGCAGTTTCGAGGACACGTCAGGCTACACCTTC; D: NA; size: NA; V: TRBV12-3/TRBV12-4; J: TRBJ1-2